This T cell receptor (beta chain) appears in the sequencing data of a study of a mutant IDH1 vaccine in newly diagnosed glioma. Study at large: Investigators started vaccination 4-6 weeks after radiotherapy alone, or with temozolomide cycles. Before enrollment, the patients had been treated with radiotherapy alone, temozolomide alone, or both together. Most of them had received both.

Worth noting for this clone: The antigen remains undetermined.

The assay was immunoSEQ multiplex PCR, and TCRdb's table has in-frame clones only and misses some. The sample has tens of thousands of clones; roughly 87% are singletons. With 6 bases removed from V and 1 base from J, the gap between germline ends came to 24 bases. The CDR3 is made up of 18 amino acids. Germline V lookup: CDR1 MDHEN, CDR2 SYDVKM. As to time point: week 47, end of study. Vaccination used 300 ug of mutant IDH1 20-mer peptide per dose, with topical imiquimod. Diagnosis in the donors showed new WHO grade 3 or 4 astrocytomas that were IDH1-mutant and ATRX-lost. The input for sequencing was PBMCs, taken from a glioma patient whose treatment included an IDH1 peptide vaccine. The clonotype originates from a young man with glioma. The chain joins TRBV28 to TRBJ1-1, with a tentative D call TRBD1 (5 bases). The CDR3 DNA reads as TGTGCCAGCAGAACGGGTGGCAGGGCCGGCTCGAGGAACACTGAAGCTTTCTTT. Residues: CASRTGGRAGSRNTEAFF.